This is a list of T cell receptor beta chains from one sample in a study of identifying expanded T cells in peripheral blood. Assay used: immunoSEQ multiplex PCR; TCRdb lists only in-frame clones, some missing. The table lists over 70,000 clones, more than 75% of them singletons. Sequencing used blood. The receptors originated from a person aged 18 to 75 in good health. CDR3s include the opening cysteine and the closing phenylalanine or tryptophan. D genes are given only for firm matches. A row's size may be missing; if present it is once, few, many or a size class.

V	size	J	D	DNA	CDR3
TRBV7-9	NA	TRBJ1-2	TRBD1	TGTGCCAGCTGCCACGGACAGGGCGTTTTTGTTGGCTACACCTTC	CASCHGQGVFVGYTF
TRBV10-2	NA	TRBJ2-5	TRBD1	TGCGCCAGCAACAGGGGCAGCCAAGAGACCCAGTACTTC	CASNRGSQETQYF
TRBV28	NA	TRBJ2-7	NA	TGTGCCAGCATAGGGAGTAGGGGTTACGAGCAGTACTTC	CASIGSRGYEQYF
TRBV5-6	NA	TRBJ1-2	NA	TGTGCCAGCAGCCCTCGAACAGGGTGGGGCTATGGCTACACCTTC	CASSPRTGWGYGYTF
TRBV30	NA	TRBJ2-1	NA	TGTGCCTGGAGCGAGTACAATGAGCAGTTCTTC	CAWSEYNEQFF
TRBV6-5	once	TRBJ1-1	NA	TGTGCCAGCAGACTAGGACAGTCGAACACTGAAGCTTTCTTT	CASRLGQSNTEAFF
TRBV15	NA	TRBJ2-5	TRBD2	TGTGCCACCAGCGTTAGCGGGGGGGCCATGGAGACCCAGTACTTC	CATSVSGGAMETQYF
TRBV5-3	NA	TRBJ2-4	TRBD2	TGCGCCAGCAGCCATCGGACTAGCGGGGGCCAGTACTTC	CASSHRTSGGQYF
TRBV5-6	once	TRBJ1-6	TRBD1	TGTGCCAGCAGCTTGGTTGGGACAGGTAATTCACCCCTCCACTTT	CASSLVGTGNSPLHF
TRBV6-1	NA	TRBJ2-7	NA	TGTGCCAGCAGTGAAGCGGGGACGAGCTCCTACGAGCAGTACTTC	CASSEAGTSSYEQYF
TRBV5-1	NA	TRBJ1-1	NA	TGCGCCAGCAGCTTGGGACTTCCCGGAAGTGAAGCTTTCTTT	CASSLGLPGSEAFF
TRBV6-1	NA	TRBJ1-5	NA	TGTGCCAGCAGTGAAGGGCCCAGACAGCCCCAGCATTTT	CASSEGPRQPQHF
TRBV2	NA	TRBJ1-2	TRBD1	TGTGCCAGCATTGGGACAGGGTCCTATGGCTACACCTTC	CASIGTGSYGYTF
TRBV2	once	TRBJ2-2	NA	TGTGCCAGCAGTGCCAGGACCACCGGGGAGCTGTTTTTT	CASSARTTGELFF
TRBV6-5	few	TRBJ1-5	NA	TGTGCCAGCAGTTACTCGGGAGGGCGAGGAGATCAGCCCCAGCATTTT	CASSYSGGRGDQPQHF
TRBV7-9	NA	TRBJ2-1	NA	TGTGCCAGCAGCCCGGGTCTCCCAGGGGTCGATGAGCAGTTCTTC	CASSPGLPGVDEQFF
TRBV28	NA	TRBJ2-7	NA	TGTGCCAGCAGTTTGGGTGGGCCCAATCGCTACGAGCAGTACTTC	CASSLGGPNRYEQYF
TRBV5-4	NA	TRBJ1-5	NA	TGTGCCAGCAGCTTGGGCAGCAATCAGCCCCAGCATTTT	CASSLGSNQPQHF
TRBV19	NA	TRBJ1-2	NA	TGTGCCAGTAGCCCTGTCGGGTTTTCTAGTGGCTACACCTTC	CASSPVGFSSGYTF
TRBV5-4	NA	TRBJ2-7	TRBD1	TGTGCCAGCAGCCCTAGGGACAGCCCCTACGAGCAGTACTTC	CASSPRDSPYEQYF
TRBV19	NA	TRBJ1-2	NA	TGTGCCAGTACCCGCCGGGCGGACTATGGCTACACCTTC	CASTRRADYGYTF
TRBV11-2	NA	TRBJ2-2	NA	TGTGCCAGCAGCTCGCTTTTGAAGGCGCGGAACACCGGGGAGCTGTTTTTT	CASSSLLKARNTGELFF
TRBV6-6	NA	TRBJ1-5	NA	TGTGCCAGCAGCCAGGTACAGTTCAATCAGCCCCAGCATTTT	CASSQVQFNQPQHF
TRBV5-4	NA	TRBJ2-7	NA	TGTGCCAGCAGCTTGGGGGCGGGGACTTTAATCCACGAGCAGTACTTC	CASSLGAGTLIHEQYF
TRBV14	once	TRBJ2-7	NA	TGTGCCAGCAGCCAAGGACAGGCAGATGTCTACGAGCAGTACTTC	CASSQGQADVYEQYF
TRBV28	once	TRBJ1-1	NA	TGTGCCAGCAGTTTCCGCACAGGAGCTTTCTTT	CASSFRTGAFF
TRBV4-3	NA	TRBJ2-1	NA	TGCGCCAGCAGCCAAGATGGGGTGAACTCCTACAATGAGCAGTTCTTC	CASSQDGVNSYNEQFF
TRBV16	NA	TRBJ1-2	NA	TGTGCCAGCAGCCAATCCAGGGATACTAACTATGGCTACACCTTC	CASSQSRDTNYGYTF
TRBV19	NA	TRBJ1-2	TRBD1	TGTGCCAGTACCCTGCGGGACAGTAACTATGGCTACACCTTC	CASTLRDSNYGYTF
TRBV10-3	NA	TRBJ1-6	NA	TGTGCCATCAGCGCAAAGGGCTACGCGGTCGGGTCACCCCTCCACTTT	CAISAKGYAVGSPLHF
TRBV29-1	once	TRBJ2-5	NA	TGCAGCGTTGGGGGATCGGAGACCCAGTACTTC	CSVGGSETQYF
TRBV18	once	TRBJ1-1	NA	TGTGCCAGCTCACCATTCGGGCACACTGAAGCTTTCTTT	CASSPFGHTEAFF
TRBV10-3	NA	TRBJ1-4	NA	TGTGCCATCAGTGATTCGAGGTCAAATGAAAAACTGTTTTTT	CAISDSRSNEKLFF
TRBV11-2	NA	TRBJ1-2	NA	TGTGCCAGCAGCTTGAGTACAGCCTTAATGGAGGGCTACACCTTC	CASSLSTALMEGYTF
TRBV5-4	NA	TRBJ2-3	TRBD1	TGTGCCAGCAGCGGACAGGGCGCAGATACGCAGTATTTT	CASSGQGADTQYF
TRBV19	once	TRBJ2-3	NA	TGTGCCAGTAGTTATACGATACCGGCAGATACGCAGTATTTT	CASSYTIPADTQYF
TRBV2	NA	TRBJ2-3	TRBD2	TGTGCCAGCAGTGGACTAGCGGATACGCAGTATTTT	CASSGLADTQYF
TRBV15	once	TRBJ2-4	NA	TGTGCCACCAGCGGGTTCGGTGGTCGCATTCAGTACTTC	CATSGFGGRIQYF
TRBV28	NA	TRBJ2-1	TRBD1	TGTGCCAGCAGTTCCGGGACAGGTAGGAATGAGCAGTTCTTC	CASSSGTGRNEQFF
TRBV5-6	NA	TRBJ2-5	TRBD2	TGTGCCAGCAGCTTGTTCCAGCGGGGAGCCCAAGAGACCCAGTACTTC	CASSLFQRGAQETQYF
TRBV6-5	once	TRBJ2-7	NA	TGTGCCAGCAGTTTCCGTCCGGGCGAGCAGTACTTC	CASSFRPGEQYF
TRBV18	NA	TRBJ2-1	NA	TGTGCCAGCTCACCACGAACCGTCCGGGGGCCCTACAATGAGCAGTTCTTC	CASSPRTVRGPYNEQFF
TRBV7-6	NA	TRBJ2-5	NA	TGTGCCAGCAGCACCCCGGCCTCTCAAGAGACCCAGTACTTC	CASSTPASQETQYF
TRBV19	NA	TRBJ2-7	TRBD1	TGTGCCAGTAGTGGGACAGGTAGCTCCTACGAGCAGTACTTC	CASSGTGSSYEQYF
TRBV7-9	NA	TRBJ2-4	TRBD1	TGTGCCAGCAGCTTAGAGAGGGGTTACCGGGACAGCAAAAACATTCAGTACTTC	CASSLERGYRDSKNIQYF
TRBV28	NA	TRBJ1-2	TRBD1	TGTGCCAGCAGTCCCCGGACAGGGGGCTCTGGCTACACCTTC	CASSPRTGGSGYTF
TRBV7-6	NA	TRBJ2-5	NA	TGTGCCAGCAGCTTAGGTACACAAGAGACCCAGTACTTC	CASSLGTQETQYF
TRBV9	NA	TRBJ1-1	TRBD1	TGTGCCAGCAACCCAGACGGACAGGGATTCACTGAAGCTTTCTTT	CASNPDGQGFTEAFF
TRBV4-2	few	TRBJ1-6	NA	TGTGCCAGCAGCCACATTAATTCACCCCTCCACTTT	CASSHINSPLHF
TRBV27	NA	TRBJ2-3	TRBD2	TGTGCCAGCAGTCGGTGGGCTAGCGGGGGGGGGACGCAGTATTTT	CASSRWASGGGTQYF
TRBV6-5	NA	TRBJ1-6	NA	TGTGCCAGCAGCCCGCAAGATCACTATAATTCACCCCTCCACTTT	CASSPQDHYNSPLHF
TRBV11-2	NA	TRBJ2-7	TRBD1	TGTGCCAGCAGCCTTCGACAGGGCCGCTACGAGCAGTACTTC	CASSLRQGRYEQYF
TRBV5-1	NA	TRBJ2-1	NA	TGCGCCAGCAGCTTAGCGGCTACCTACAATGAGCAGTTCTTC	CASSLAATYNEQFF